The rows below give T cell receptor beta chains drawn from one sample of a study of blood T cell repertoires in COVID-19. Some clones are missing from TCRdb's copy, which holds only in-frame ones; the method was immunoSEQ multiplex PCR. The top ten clones hold roughly 8% of a sample with about 230,000 clones, more than 80% of them seen once. Sample: peripheral blood. The receptors originated from a woman aged 80 or over with COVID-19, enrolled during active disease. CDR3s include the opening cysteine and the closing phenylalanine or tryptophan. D genes are given only for firm matches. Clone size is not always given. Where it is, it says once, few, many or a class for expanded clones.

V,D,size,length,J,DNA,CDR3
TRBV6-6,TRBD2,-,19,TRBJ2-6,TGTGCCAGCAGTCACCCCAGAGGGAGGGAGTCACTTGGGGCCAACGTCCTGACTTTC,CASSHPRGRESLGANVLTF
TRBV2,TRBD1,-,13,TRBJ1-4,TGTGCCAGCCGACAGGGGGCTTATGAAAAACTGTTTTTT,CASRQGAYEKLFF
TRBV23-1,TRBD1,-,15,TRBJ1-5,TGCGCCAGCAGTCAAAGGAGACAGGGATGTGGGCCCCAGCATTTT,CASSQRRQGCGPQHF
TRBV7-2,TRBD2,-,17,TRBJ2-5,TGTGCCAGCAGCCGGACTGGTGGCGGGAGGATGGCAGAGACCCAGTACTTC,CASSRTGGGRMAETQYF
TRBV30,-,few,13,TRBJ1-5,TGTGCCTGGAGTCTCCAGGGAGGTCAGCCCCAGCATTTT,CAWSLQGGQPQHF
TRBV10-3,TRBD2,-,15,TRBJ2-3,TGTGCCATCGAAGGGACTAGCGGGAAGACAGATACGCAGTATTTT,CAIEGTSGKTDTQYF
TRBV18,-,-,15,TRBJ2-7,TGTGCCAGCTCACCACCTCCCCCTGGGCAGTCCGAGCAGTACTTC,CASSPPPPGQSEQYF
TRBV27,TRBD1,few,18,TRBJ1-6,TGTGCCAGCAGCCCCGGGACAGACTATAGCTCCTATAATTCACCCCTCCACTTT,CASSPGTDYSSYNSPLHF
TRBV6-1,-,-,12,TRBJ1-3,TGTGCCAGCAGCCTCTCTGGAAACACCATATATTTT,CASSLSGNTIYF
TRBV28,-,-,12,TRBJ1-6,TGTGCCAGCAGTTTATCAGGGTCACCCCTCCACTTT,CASSLSGSPLHF
TRBV30,-,-,12,TRBJ2-6,TGTGCCTGGAGTGTAGAGGGCCCCGTCCTGACTTTC,CAWSVEGPVLTF
TRBV3-1/TRBV3-2,TRBD1,once,14,TRBJ1-2,TGTGCCAGCAGCCGAGGGACAGGGGACTATGGCTACACCTTC,CASSRGTGDYGYTF
TRBV27,-,-,13,TRBJ2-3,TGTGCCAGCAGTCAACAGGGTTCAGATACGCAGTATTTT,CASSQQGSDTQYF
TRBV5-1,TRBD2,-,15,TRBJ2-1,TGCGCCAGCAGCTTTTCTAGCGGAGTTGGCAATGAGCAGTTCTTC,CASSFSSGVGNEQFF
TRBV7-2,-,-,15,TRBJ2-1,TGTGCCAGCAGCGCAGAAGGGAGTCCCGCAGGAGGGCAGTTCTTC,CASSAEGSPAGGQFF
TRBV11-3,-,-,13,TRBJ2-2,TGTGCCAGCGCGGGGATAGGCACCGGGGAGCTGTTTTTT,CASAGIGTGELFF
TRBV10-2,-,-,13,TRBJ1-2,TGCGCCAGCAGTGATCCGTCGTCCTTGGGCTACACCTTC,CASSDPSSLGYTF
TRBV11-3,-,-,19,TRBJ1-1,TGTGCCAGCAGCTCCCCAAGGGGGTTGCTAAGTAGGAGAAAATCTGAAGCTTTCTTT,CASSSPRGLLSRRKSEAFF
TRBV7-2,TRBD2,-,15,TRBJ2-1,TGTGCCAGCAGCTCCCCCTCAGCGGGAGTAAATGAGCAGTTCTTC,CASSSPSAGVNEQFF
TRBV2,-,-,11,TRBJ2-7,TGTGCCAGCAAGGAGAACTACGAGCAGTACTTC,CASKENYEQYF
TRBV24-1,-,-,18,TRBJ1-5,TGTGCCACCAGTGACCCTAGGAAGGATGCAAAGGGCAATCAGCCCCAGCATTTT,CATSDPRKDAKGNQPQHF
TRBV29-1,TRBD1,-,13,TRBJ1-1,TGCAGCGTTTCGACAGGGGTGAACACTGAAGCTTTCTTT,CSVSTGVNTEAFF
TRBV11-1,-,many,15,TRBJ2-7,TGTGCCAGCAGCTTAGTAGCGGACAGGCGTTACGAGCAGTACTTC,CASSLVADRRYEQYF
TRBV12-3/TRBV12-4,-,-,13,TRBJ2-2,TGTGCCAGCAGCCCCGGTATGCCCGGGGAGCTGTTTTTT,CASSPGMPGELFF
TRBV2,-,-,14,TRBJ2-1,TGTGCCAGCAAACCAGGTTCTTCCTACAATGAGCAGTTCTTC,CASKPGSSYNEQFF
TRBV7-6,TRBD1,-,12,TRBJ1-4,TGTGCCAGCAGCTTAGGGGACAGAAAACTGTTTTTT,CASSLGDRKLFF